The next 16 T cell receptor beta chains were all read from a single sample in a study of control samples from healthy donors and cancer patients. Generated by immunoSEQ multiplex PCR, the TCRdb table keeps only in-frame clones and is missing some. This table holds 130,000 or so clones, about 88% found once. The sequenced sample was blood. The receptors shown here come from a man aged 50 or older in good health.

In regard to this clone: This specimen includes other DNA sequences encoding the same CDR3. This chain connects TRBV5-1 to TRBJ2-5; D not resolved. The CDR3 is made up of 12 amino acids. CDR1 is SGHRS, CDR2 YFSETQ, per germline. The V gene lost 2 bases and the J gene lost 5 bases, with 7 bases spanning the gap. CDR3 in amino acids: CASSFSWETQYF. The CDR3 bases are TGCGCCAGCAGCTTCTCTTGGGAGACCCAGTACTTC.

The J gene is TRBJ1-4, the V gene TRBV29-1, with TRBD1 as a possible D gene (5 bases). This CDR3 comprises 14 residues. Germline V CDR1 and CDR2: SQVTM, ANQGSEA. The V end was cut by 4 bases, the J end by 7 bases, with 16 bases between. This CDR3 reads CSVVERGVVEKLFF. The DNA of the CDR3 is TGCAGCGTTGTTGAGCGGGGGGTAGTTGAAAAACTGTTTTTT.

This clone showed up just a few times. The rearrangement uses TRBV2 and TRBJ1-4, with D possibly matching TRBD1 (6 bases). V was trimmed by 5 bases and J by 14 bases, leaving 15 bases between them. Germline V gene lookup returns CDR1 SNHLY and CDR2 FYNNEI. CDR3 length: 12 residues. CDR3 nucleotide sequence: TGTGCCAGCAGTCTACAGGGAACGGATCTGTTTTTT. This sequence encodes CASSLQGTDLFF.

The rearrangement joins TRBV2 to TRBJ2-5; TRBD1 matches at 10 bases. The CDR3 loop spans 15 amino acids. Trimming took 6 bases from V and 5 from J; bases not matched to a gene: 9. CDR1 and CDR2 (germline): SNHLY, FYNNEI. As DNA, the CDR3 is TGTGCCAGCAGGGAGGGACAGGGGAATTGGGAGACCCAGTACTTC. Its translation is CASREGQGNWETQYF.

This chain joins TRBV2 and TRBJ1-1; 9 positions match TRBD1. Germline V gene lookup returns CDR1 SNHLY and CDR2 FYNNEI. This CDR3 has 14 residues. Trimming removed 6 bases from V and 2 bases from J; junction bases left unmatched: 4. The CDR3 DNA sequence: TGTGCCAGCAGATCGGGACAGGGAAACACTGAAGCTTTCTTT. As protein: CASRSGQGNTEAFF.

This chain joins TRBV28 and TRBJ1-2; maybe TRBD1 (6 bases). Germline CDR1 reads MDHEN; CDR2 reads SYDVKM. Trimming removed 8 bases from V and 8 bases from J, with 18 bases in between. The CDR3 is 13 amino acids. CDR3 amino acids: CASFLSGGHGYTF. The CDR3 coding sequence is TGTGCCAGCTTTCTCTCGGGGGGCCACGGCTACACCTTC.

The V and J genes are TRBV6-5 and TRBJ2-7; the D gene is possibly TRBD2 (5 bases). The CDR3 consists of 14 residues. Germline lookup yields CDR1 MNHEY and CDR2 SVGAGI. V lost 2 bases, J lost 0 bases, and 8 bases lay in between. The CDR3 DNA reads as TGTGCCAGCAGTTACGACTATACCTCCTACGAGCAGTACTTC. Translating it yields CASSYDYTSYEQYF.

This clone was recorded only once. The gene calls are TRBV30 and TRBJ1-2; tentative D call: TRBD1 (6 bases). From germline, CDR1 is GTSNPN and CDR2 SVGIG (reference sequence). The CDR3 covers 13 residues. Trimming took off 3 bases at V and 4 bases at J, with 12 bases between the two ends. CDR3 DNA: TGTGCCTGGAGACGCAGGGGCGGCTATGGCTACACCTTC. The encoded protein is CAWRRRGGYGYTF.

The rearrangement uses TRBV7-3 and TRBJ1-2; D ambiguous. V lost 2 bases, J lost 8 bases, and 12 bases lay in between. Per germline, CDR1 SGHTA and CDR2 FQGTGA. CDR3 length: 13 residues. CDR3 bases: TGTGCCAGCAGCTTATCGTCCGGGTTCGGCTACACCTTC. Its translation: CASSLSSGFGYTF.

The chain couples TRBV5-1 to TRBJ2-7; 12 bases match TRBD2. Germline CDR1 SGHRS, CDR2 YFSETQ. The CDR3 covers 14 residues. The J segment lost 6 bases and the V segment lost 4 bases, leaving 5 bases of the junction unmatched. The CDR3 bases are TGCGCCAGCAGCCCTATGACTAGCGGGGGCGAGCAGTACTTC. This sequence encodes CASSPMTSGGEQYF.

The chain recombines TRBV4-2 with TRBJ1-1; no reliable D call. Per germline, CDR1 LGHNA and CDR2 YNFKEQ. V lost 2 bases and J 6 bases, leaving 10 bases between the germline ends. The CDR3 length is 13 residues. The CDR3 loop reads CASSQYTGPEAFF. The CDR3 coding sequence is TGTGCCAGCAGCCAATATACGGGTCCTGAAGCTTTCTTT.

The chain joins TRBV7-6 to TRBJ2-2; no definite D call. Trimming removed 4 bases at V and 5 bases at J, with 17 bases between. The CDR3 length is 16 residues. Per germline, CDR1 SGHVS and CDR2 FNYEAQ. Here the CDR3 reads CASSSYIVISTGELFF. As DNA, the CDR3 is TGTGCCAGCAGCTCCTACATCGTGATAAGTACCGGGGAGCTGTTTTTT.

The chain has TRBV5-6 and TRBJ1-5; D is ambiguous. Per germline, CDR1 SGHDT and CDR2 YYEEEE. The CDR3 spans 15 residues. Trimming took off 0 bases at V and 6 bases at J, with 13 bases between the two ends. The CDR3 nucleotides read TGTGCCAGCAGCTTGGGGCTCGCGGGATTTCAGCCCCAGCATTTT. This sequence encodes CASSLGLAGFQPQHF.

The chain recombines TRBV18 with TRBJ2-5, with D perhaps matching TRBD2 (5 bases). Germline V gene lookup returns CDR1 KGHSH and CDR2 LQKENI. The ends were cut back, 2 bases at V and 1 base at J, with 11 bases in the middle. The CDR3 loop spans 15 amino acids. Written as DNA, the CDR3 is TGTGCCAGCTCACCAGGGATGGGAGTCCAAGAGACCCAGTACTTC. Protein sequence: CASSPGMGVQETQYF.

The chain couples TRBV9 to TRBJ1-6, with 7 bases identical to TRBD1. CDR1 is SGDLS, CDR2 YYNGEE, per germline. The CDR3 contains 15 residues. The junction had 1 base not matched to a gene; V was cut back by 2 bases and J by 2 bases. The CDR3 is CASSVGTAYNSPLHF. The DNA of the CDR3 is TGTGCCAGCAGCGTTGGGACAGCCTATAATTCACCCCTCCACTTT.

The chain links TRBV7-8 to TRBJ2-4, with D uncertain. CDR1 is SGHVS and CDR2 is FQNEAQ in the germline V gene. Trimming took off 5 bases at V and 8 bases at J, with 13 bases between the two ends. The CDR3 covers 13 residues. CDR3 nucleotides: TGTGCCAGCAGCCCTGGCCGGTGGGACATTCAGTACTTC. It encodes CASSPGRWDIQYF.